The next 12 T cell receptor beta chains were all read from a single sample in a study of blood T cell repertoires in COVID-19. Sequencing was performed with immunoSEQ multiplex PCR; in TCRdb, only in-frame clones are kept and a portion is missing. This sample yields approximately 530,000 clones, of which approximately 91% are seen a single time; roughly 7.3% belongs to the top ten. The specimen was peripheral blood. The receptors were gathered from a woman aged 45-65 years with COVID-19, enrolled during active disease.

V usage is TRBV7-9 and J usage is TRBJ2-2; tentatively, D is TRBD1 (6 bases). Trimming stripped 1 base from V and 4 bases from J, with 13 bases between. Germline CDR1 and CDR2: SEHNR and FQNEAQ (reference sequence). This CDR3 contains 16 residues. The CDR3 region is CASSLDRDTFTGELFF. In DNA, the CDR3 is TGTGCCAGCAGCTTAGACCGGGACACCTTCACCGGGGAGCTGTTTTTT.

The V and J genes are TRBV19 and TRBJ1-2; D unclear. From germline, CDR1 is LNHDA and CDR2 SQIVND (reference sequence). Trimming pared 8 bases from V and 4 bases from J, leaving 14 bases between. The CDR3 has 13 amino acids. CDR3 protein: CASCPDFSYGYTF. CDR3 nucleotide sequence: TGTGCCAGTTGTCCAGACTTTTCCTATGGCTACACCTTC. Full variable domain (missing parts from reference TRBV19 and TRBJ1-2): DGGITQSPKYLFRKEGQNVTLSCEQNLNHDAMYWYRQDPGQGLRLIYYSQIVNDFQKGDIAEGYSVSREKKESFPLTVTSAQKNPTAFYLCASCPDFSYGYTFGSGTRLTVV.

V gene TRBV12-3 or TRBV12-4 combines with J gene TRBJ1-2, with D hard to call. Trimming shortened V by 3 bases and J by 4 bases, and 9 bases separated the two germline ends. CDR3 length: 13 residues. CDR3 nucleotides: TGTGCCAGCAGTTTCGAGGGAGGCTATGGCTACACCTTC. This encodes CASSFEGGYGYTF.

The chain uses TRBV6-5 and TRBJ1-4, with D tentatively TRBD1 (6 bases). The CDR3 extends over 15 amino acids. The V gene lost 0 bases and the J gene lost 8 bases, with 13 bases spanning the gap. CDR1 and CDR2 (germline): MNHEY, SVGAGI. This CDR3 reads CASSYSAGDVEKLFF. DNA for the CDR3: TGTGCCAGCAGTTACTCGGCAGGGGATGTCGAAAAACTGTTTTTT.

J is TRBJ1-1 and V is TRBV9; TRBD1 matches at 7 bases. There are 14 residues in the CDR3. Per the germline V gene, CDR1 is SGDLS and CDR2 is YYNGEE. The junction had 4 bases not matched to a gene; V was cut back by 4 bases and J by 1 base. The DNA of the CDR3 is TGTGCCAGCAGCTCTCGGACAGGGAACACTGAAGCTTTCTTT. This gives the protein CASSSRTGNTEAFF.

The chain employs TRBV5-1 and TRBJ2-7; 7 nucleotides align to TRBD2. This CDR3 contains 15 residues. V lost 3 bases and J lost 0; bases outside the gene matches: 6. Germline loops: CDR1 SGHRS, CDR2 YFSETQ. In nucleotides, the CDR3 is TGCGCCAGCAGCTCCGAACTAGCGAACTCCTACGAGCAGTACTTC. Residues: CASSSELANSYEQYF.

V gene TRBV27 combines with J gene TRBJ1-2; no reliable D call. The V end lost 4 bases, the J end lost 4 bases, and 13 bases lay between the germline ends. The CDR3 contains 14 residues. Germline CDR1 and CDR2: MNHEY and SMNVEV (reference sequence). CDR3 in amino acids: CASSSLSAFYGYTF. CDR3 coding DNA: TGTGCCAGCAGTTCACTCAGCGCTTTCTATGGCTACACCTTC.

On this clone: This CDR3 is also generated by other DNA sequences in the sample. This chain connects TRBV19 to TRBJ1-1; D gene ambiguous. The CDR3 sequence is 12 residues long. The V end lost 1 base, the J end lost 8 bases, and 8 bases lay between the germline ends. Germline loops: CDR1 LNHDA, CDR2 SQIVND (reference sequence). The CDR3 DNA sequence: TGTGCCAGTAGTATAGCAGGTACGGAAGCTTTCTTT. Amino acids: CASSIAGTEAFF.

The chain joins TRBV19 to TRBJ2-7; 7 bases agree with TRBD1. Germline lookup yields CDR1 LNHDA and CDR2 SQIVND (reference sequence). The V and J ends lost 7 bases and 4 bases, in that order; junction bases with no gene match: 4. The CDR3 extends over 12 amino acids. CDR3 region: CASTGTDYEQYF. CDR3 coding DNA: TGTGCCAGTACCGGGACAGATTACGAGCAGTACTTC.

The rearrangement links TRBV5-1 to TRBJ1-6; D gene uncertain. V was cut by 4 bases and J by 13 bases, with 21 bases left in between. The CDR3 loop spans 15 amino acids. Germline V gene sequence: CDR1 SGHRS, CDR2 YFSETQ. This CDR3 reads CASSPGLGGIFPLHF. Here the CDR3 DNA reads TGCGCCAGCAGCCCTGGACTGGGAGGGATTTTTCCCCTCCACTTT.

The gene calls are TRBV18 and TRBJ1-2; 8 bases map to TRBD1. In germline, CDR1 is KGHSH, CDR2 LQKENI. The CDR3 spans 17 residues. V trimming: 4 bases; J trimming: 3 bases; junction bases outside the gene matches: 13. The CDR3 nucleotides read TGTGCCAGCTCACACGGACAGGGCATATCTTCGGACTATGGCTACACCTTC. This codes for CASSHGQGISSDYGYTF.

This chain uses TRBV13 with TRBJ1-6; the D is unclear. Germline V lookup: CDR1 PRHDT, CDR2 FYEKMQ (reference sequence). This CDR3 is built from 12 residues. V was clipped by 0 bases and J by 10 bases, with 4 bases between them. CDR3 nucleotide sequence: TGTGCCAGCAGCTTAGGGAGATCACCCCTCCACTTT. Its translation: CASSLGRSPLHF.